Reported below is one T cell receptor (beta chain). Its target is unknown. This sample is drawn from a study of cytomegalovirus exposure and HLA in healthy donors. Study-wide points: Listed as cytomegalovirus-associated were approximately 160 TCR beta chains.

PCR used 60 Vbeta primers and 13 Jbeta primers. The data were produced by immunoSEQ multiplex PCR, yet TCRdb's version contains in-frame clones alone and is incomplete. The sample lists around 67,000 clones; roughly 74% were seen once. Looked up from germline, CDR1 is SNHLY and CDR2 is FYNNEI. Unmatched junction bases numbered 8, after V lost 3 bases and J lost 5 bases. The CDR3 is 15 residues long. The specimen was PBMCs. The chain employs TRBV2 and TRBJ2-5, with 8 nucleotides matching TRBD1. This sequence was found in a woman younger than 45 in good health and CMV-seropositive. CDR3 coding DNA: TGTGCCAGCAGTGACAGAGACAGGGGCGGGGAGACCCAGTACTTC. Encoded protein: CASSDRDRGGETQYF.